The clone carrying this T cell receptor (beta chain) was detected ten times or more. Its antigen is not identified. This entry is derived from a study of CD8 T cells in ankylosing spondylitis. The CDR3 totals 12 residues. With 1 base removed from V and 6 bases from J, the gap between germline ends came to 7 bases. Germline values: CDR1 SGHDT, CDR2 YYEEEE. The study, taken as a whole, reports: One TCR beta motif, made up of under ten highly homologous variants, appeared characteristic of ankylosing spondylitis blood. Clones tied to disease were said to be significantly enriched in matched ankylosing spondylitis synovial fluid. Some of these motif variants have turned up before, in reports on reactive arthritis synovial fluid and blood.

Libraries for TCR beta were made by quantitative 5'-RACE with molecular barcodes. TCRdb reprocessed the 5' RACE reads via MiXCR and lists one record per CDR3 protein. The sample carries around 210,000 distinct CDR3 sequences, roughly 8% recorded once. V gene TRBV5-6 combines with J gene TRBJ2-5, with no clear D. The receptor comes from a female donor with ankylosing spondylitis or in good health (not recorded which). Input material: blood, either unsorted or a sorted T cell fraction (not recorded which). The CDR3 nucleotides read TGTGCCAGCAGCTTGAATTCTAAGACCCAGTACTTC. It translates to CASSLNSKTQYF. Full variable domain (outside the CDR3, taken from reference TRBV5-6 and TRBJ2-5): DAGVTQSPTHLIKTRGQQVTLRCSPKSGHDTVSWYQQALGQGPQFIFQYYEEEERQRGNFPDRFSGHQFPNYSSELNVNALLLGDSALYLCASSLNSKTQYFGPGTRLLVL.